This is a list of T cell receptor beta chains from one sample in a study of identical twins. TCRdb reprocessed the 5' RACE reads via MiXCR and lists one record per CDR3 protein. Of approximately 220,000 distinct CDR3 sequences in the sample, 6% to 8.5% were seen once. The sample also formed part of further work on yellow fever vaccine responses in identical twins.

Sample: CD8+ T cells sorted from blood. Every receptor here comes from a woman aged 18-29 years in good health. Both conserved end residues are part of each CDR3. The D gene is left open where the match is weak. Rows may omit the clone size; those that give it use once, few, many or a size class.

>TRBJ1-2|NA|TRBV10-3|16|many
CAITGIIQEKNYGYTF
TGTGCCATCACCGGGATAATACAGGAAAAAAACTATGGCTACACCTTC
>TRBJ2-1|NA|TRBV14|13|many
CASGADSYNEQFF
TGTGCCAGCGGGGCAGACTCCTACAATGAGCAGTTCTTC
>TRBJ1-1|TRBD1|TRBV7-6|15|NA
CASSPTTGPNTEAFF
TGTGCCAGCAGCCCAACGACAGGGCCGAACACTGAAGCTTTCTTT
>TRBJ2-3|NA|TRBV12-3/TRBV12-4|12|many
CASAVMRDTQYF
TGTGCCAGCGCCGTAATGAGAGATACGCAGTATTTT
>TRBJ2-6|NA|TRBV3-1|18|NA
CASSFPAGDFSGANVLTF
TGTGCCAGCAGTTTCCCGGCAGGGGATTTCTCTGGGGCCAACGTCCTGACTTTC
>TRBJ1-4|TRBD1|TRBV12-3/TRBV12-4|15|few
CASSFLQGGNEKLFF
TGTGCCAGCAGTTTCCTACAGGGGGGGAATGAAAAACTGTTTTTT
>TRBJ2-1|NA|TRBV27|12|many
CASSLSGNEQFF
TGTGCCAGCAGCTTAAGTGGCAATGAGCAGTTCTTC
>TRBJ2-6|NA|TRBV5-6|12|NA
CASSGGANVLTF
TGTGCCAGCAGTGGTGGGGCCAACGTCCTGACTTTC
>TRBJ1-6|TRBD1|TRBV7-9|15|many
CASSDNRGMASPLHF
TGTGCCAGCAGCGATAACAGGGGGATGGCGTCACCCCTCCACTTT
>TRBJ2-5|TRBD2|TRBV24-1|18|NA
CATSDSRLAGVPPETQYF
TGTGCCACCAGTGACTCTCGACTAGCGGGAGTTCCGCCGGAGACCCAGTACTTC
>TRBJ2-2|TRBD1|TRBV18|17|few
CASSPGTGTIGTGELFF
TGTGCCAGCTCACCAGGGACAGGGACCATTGGCACCGGGGAGCTGTTTTTT
>TRBJ1-5|NA|TRBV2|15|many
CASSFRGAGNQPQHF
TGTGCCAGCAGTTTCCGGGGCGCCGGCAATCAGCCCCAGCATTTT
>TRBJ2-7|NA|TRBV27|16|many
CASSLSSPTAYYEQYF
TGTGCCAGCAGTTTATCCTCCCCGACAGCCTACTACGAGCAGTACTTC
>TRBJ2-7|NA|TRBV15|13|NA
CATSREGRYEQYF
TGTGCCACCAGCAGAGAGGGCCGCTACGAGCAGTACTTC
>TRBJ2-7|TRBD2|TRBV28|17|many
CASSSVTSGRNVYEQYF
TGTGCCAGCAGTTCTGTGACTAGCGGGAGGAATGTCTACGAGCAGTACTTC
>TRBJ2-5|TRBD2|TRBV3-1|16|NA
CASSPWTSGSQETQYF
TGTGCCAGCAGCCCTTGGACTAGCGGGAGTCAAGAGACCCAGTACTTC
>TRBJ2-1|TRBD2|TRBV5-1|20|NA
CASSLNPLASGRALNNEQFF
TGCGCCAGCAGCTTGAACCCTTTGGCTAGCGGGAGGGCCCTTAACAATGAGCAGTTCTTC
>TRBJ2-5|TRBD1|TRBV9|12|NA
CASSVSGGTQYF
TGTGCCAGCAGCGTCTCAGGGGGGACCCAGTACTTC
>TRBJ1-6|NA|TRBV11-2|13|many
CASSQTQGSPLHF
TGTGCCAGCAGCCAAACCCAGGGTTCACCCCTCCACTTT
>TRBJ2-7|NA|TRBV10-3|13|NA
CAISETGTYEQYF
TGTGCCATCTCTGAAACAGGGACCTACGAGCAGTACTTC
>TRBJ2-1|TRBD2|TRBV9|15|many
CASSVAGGPYNEQFF
TGTGCCAGCAGCGTAGCGGGAGGGCCCTACAATGAGCAGTTCTTC
>TRBJ1-6|NA|TRBV7-8|15|few
CASSSNRNYNSPLHF
TGTGCCAGCAGCTCCAACAGGAACTATAATTCACCCCTCCACTTT
>TRBJ2-5|TRBD2|TRBV7-3|15|NA
CASSLLAGRGETQYF
TGTGCCAGCAGCTTGCTAGCGGGTCGTGGGGAGACCCAGTACTTC
>TRBJ1-1|NA|TRBV20-1|14|many
CSAVNVGGFTEAFF
TGCAGTGCTGTAAATGTCGGGGGTTTCACTGAAGCTTTCTTT
>TRBJ2-2|NA|TRBV2|14|NA
CASTTISNTGELFF
TGTGCCAGCACGACAATCTCGAACACCGGGGAGCTGTTTTTT
>TRBJ2-1|TRBD1|TRBV7-7|16|NA
CASSPLTYDRGSEQFF
TGTGCCAGCAGCCCCTTGACCTATGACAGGGGAAGTGAGCAGTTCTTC
>TRBJ2-1|NA|TRBV7-8|16|NA
CASSLWNTGGYNEQFF
TGTGCCAGCAGCTTATGGAACACCGGCGGCTACAATGAGCAGTTCTTC
>TRBJ2-3|NA|TRBV28|13|few
CASSLLLTDTQYF
TGTGCCAGCAGTCTACTCCTGACAGATACGCAGTATTTT
>TRBJ1-1|NA|TRBV4-1|15|many
CASSQGRRVHTEAFF
TGCGCCAGCAGCCAAGGGCGCAGGGTGCACACTGAAGCTTTCTTT
>TRBJ2-3|NA|TRBV7-8|15|NA
CASSLRQSSTDTQYF
TGTGCCAGCAGCTTAAGACAGAGTAGCACAGATACGCAGTATTTT
>TRBJ2-1|TRBD2|TRBV12-3/TRBV12-4|13|many
CASSNGLANEQFF
TGTGCCAGCAGTAATGGACTAGCCAATGAGCAGTTCTTC
>TRBJ2-5|NA|TRBV12-3/TRBV12-4|14|many
CASSARARQETQYF
TGTGCCAGCAGCGCCCGGGCACGACAAGAGACCCAGTACTTC
>TRBJ2-5|NA|TRBV20-1|13|many
CSARDNSLWTQYF
TGCAGTGCTAGAGATAACAGCCTTTGGACCCAGTACTTC
>TRBJ2-1|NA|TRBV11-2|15|few
CASSFKIQGPNEQFF
TGTGCCAGCAGCTTTAAGATTCAGGGGCCCAATGAGCAGTTCTTC
>TRBJ2-1|NA|TRBV7-2|17|many
CASSLTYGLSIYNEQFF
TGTGCCAGCAGCCTAACATACGGACTAAGCATCTACAATGAGCAGTTCTTC